This T cell receptor (beta chain) was found in a study of T cell repertoires in cytomegalovirus infection. TCRdb called the reads again in MiXCR, with one record for every CDR3 protein. The repertoire holds fewer than 900,000 distinct CDR3 sequences, almost 30% seen once, with less than 15% in the top ten. CDR3 size: 15 residues. V was trimmed by 5 bases and J by 2 bases, leaving 14 bases between them. Germline CDR1 reads SGHVS; CDR2 reads FQNEAQ. This clonotype appeared many times. What it binds is unknown. The receptor was isolated from a human donor in good health (CMV status not recorded). Some clones in this sample may be carry-over from other donors' samples. V is TRBV7-8 and J is TRBJ2-3; D is uncertain. Here the sequenced sample was cultured CD8+ T cells from PBMCs, taken from culture after CMV antigen stimulation. The CDR3: CASSPAPFSTDTQYF. CDR3 nucleotide sequence: TGTGCCAGCAGCCCCGCCCCGTTTTCCACAGATACGCAGTATTTT.